Below, one T cell receptor (beta chain) is given with its context. Its antigen is unknown. The V gene's germline CDR1 is SEHNR and CDR2 FQNEAQ (reference sequence). Between the trimmed V and J ends, which lost 5 bases and 4 bases, there was a span of 6 bases. The CDR3 is 12 residues long. The data were obtained in a study of graft-versus-host responses after intestinal transplantation. As for the study in general: Tacrolimus plus steroids were given to all recipients for roughly 3 years, preceded by anti-thymocyte globulin induction.

Profiled with immunoSEQ multiplex PCR; TCRdb holds only in-frame clones, not every one. The sample includes 100,000 to 120,000 clones, around 93% of them seen just once. Here the sequenced sample was unstimulated CD8+ T cells sorted from spleen or lymph node cells, taken before intestinal transplant. The J gene is TRBJ1-5, the V gene TRBV7-9; D uncertain. The source is a human donor who received an intestinal transplant. The CDR3 is CASSEANQPQHF. CDR3 sequence (DNA): TGTGCCAGCAGCGAAGCGAATCAGCCCCAGCATTTT.